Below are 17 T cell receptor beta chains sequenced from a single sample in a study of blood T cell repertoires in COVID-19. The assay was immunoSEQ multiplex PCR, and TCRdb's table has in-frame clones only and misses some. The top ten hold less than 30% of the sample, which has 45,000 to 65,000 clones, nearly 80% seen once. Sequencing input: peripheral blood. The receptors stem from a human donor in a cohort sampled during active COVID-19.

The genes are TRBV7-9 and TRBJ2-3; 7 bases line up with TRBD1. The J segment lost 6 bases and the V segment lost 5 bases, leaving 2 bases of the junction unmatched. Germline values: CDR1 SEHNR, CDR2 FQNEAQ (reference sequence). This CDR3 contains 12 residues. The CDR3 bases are TGTGCCAGCAGCAGGGGGCCGGATACGCAGTATTTT. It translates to CASSRGPDTQYF.

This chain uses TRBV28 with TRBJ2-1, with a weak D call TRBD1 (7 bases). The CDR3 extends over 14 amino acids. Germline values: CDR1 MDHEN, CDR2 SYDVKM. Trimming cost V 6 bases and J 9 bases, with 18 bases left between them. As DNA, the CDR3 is TGTGCCAGCAGCCAGGGGGGAGGCCGCGGTGAGCAGTTCTTC. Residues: CASSQGGGRGEQFF.

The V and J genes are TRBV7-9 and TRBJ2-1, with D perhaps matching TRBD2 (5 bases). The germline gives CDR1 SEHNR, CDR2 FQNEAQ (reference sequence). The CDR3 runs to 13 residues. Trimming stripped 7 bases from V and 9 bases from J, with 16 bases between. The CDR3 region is CASILSGWGEQFF. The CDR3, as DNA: TGTGCCAGCATCCTCTCGGGGTGGGGTGAGCAGTTCTTC.

CDR3 protein: CASSIGTGGGTSRLRAAEQFF. The CDR3 region has the DNA TGTGCCAGTAGTATAGGCACAGGCGGAGGGACTAGCCGACTTCGGGCGGCTGAGCAGTTCTTC. The chain joins TRBV19 to TRBJ2-1; 9 positions match TRBD2. Losses at the gene ends were 1 base for V and 9 bases for J; bases not matched to a gene: 25. The V gene's germline CDR1 is LNHDA and CDR2 SQIVND (reference sequence). This CDR3 has 21 residues. Complete variable domain (other parts from reference TRBV19 and TRBJ2-1): DGGITQSPKYLFRKEGQNVTLSCEQNLNHDAMYWYRQDPGQGLRLIYYSQIVNDFQKGDIAEGYSVSREKKESFPLTVTSAQKNPTAFYLCASSIGTGGGTSRLRAAEQFFGPGTRLTVL.

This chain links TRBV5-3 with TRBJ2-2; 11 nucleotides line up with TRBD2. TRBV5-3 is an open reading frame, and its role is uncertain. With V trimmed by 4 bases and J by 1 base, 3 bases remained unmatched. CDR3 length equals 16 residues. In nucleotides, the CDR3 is TGTGCCAGAAGCAGGCTAGCGGGAGGGAACACCGGGGAGCTGTTTTTT. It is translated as CARSRLAGGNTGELFF.

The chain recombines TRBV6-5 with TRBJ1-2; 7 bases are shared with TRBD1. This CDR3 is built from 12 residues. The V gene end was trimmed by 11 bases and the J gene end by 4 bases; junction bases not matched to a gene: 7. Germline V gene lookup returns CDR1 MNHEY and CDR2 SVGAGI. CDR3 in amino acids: CAVHDRVYGYTF. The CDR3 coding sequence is TGTGCCGTACACGACAGGGTCTATGGCTACACCTTC.

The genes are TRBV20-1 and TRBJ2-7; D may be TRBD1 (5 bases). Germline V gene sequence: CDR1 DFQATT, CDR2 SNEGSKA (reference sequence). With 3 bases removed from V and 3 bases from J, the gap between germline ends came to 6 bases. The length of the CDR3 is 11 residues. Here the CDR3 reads CSASDSYEQYF. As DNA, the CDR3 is TGCAGTGCTAGCGACAGCTACGAGCAGTACTTC.

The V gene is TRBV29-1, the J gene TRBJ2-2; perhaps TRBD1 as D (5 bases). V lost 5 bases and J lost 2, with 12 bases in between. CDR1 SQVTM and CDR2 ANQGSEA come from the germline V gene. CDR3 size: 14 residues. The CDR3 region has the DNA TGCAGCGTTACGAGACAGCCAAACACCGGGGAGCTGTTTTTT. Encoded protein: CSVTRQPNTGELFF.

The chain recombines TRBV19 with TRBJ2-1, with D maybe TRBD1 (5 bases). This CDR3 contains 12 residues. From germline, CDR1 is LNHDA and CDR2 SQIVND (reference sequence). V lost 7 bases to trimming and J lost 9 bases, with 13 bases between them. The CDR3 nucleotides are TGTGCCAGTAACTCAGGGATCTCTGAGCAGTTCTTC. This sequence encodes CASNSGISEQFF.

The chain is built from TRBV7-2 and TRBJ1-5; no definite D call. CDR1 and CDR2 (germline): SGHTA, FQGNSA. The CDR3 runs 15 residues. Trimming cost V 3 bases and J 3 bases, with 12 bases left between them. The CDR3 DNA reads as TGTGCCAGCAGCTTCGGAGGAAGGCTCAATCAGCCCCAGCATTTT. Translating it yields CASSFGGRLNQPQHF.

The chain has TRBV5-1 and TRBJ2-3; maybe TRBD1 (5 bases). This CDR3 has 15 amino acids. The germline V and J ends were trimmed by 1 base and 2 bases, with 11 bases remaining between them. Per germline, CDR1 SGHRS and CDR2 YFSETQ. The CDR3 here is CASSLQGGSTDTQYF. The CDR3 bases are TGCGCCAGCAGCTTGCAGGGTGGCTCCACAGATACGCAGTATTTT.

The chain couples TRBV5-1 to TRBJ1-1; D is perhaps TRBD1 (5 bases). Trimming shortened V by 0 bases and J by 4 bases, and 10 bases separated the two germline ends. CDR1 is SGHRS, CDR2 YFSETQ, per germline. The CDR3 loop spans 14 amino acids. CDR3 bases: TGCGCCAGCAGCTTGGCAGGGTCGGGCACTGAAGCTTTCTTT. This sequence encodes CASSLAGSGTEAFF. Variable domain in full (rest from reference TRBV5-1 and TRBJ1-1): KAGVTQTPRYLIKTRGQQVTLSCSPISGHRSVSWYQQTPGQGLQFLFEYFSETQRNKGNFPGRFSGRQFSNSRSEMNVSTLELGDSALYLCASSLAGSGTEAFFGQGTRLTVV.

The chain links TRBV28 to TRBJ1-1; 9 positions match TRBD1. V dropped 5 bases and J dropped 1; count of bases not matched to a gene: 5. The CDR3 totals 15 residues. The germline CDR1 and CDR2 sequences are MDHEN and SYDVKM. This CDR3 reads CASSRPGQGNTEAFF. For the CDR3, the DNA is TGTGCCAGCAGTCGTCCGGGACAGGGGAACACTGAAGCTTTCTTT.

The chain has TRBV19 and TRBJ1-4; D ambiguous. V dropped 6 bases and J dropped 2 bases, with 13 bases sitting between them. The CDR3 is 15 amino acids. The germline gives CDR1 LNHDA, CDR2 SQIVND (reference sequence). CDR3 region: CASRPRGATNEKLFF. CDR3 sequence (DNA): TGTGCCAGTAGACCCCGGGGTGCTACTAATGAAAAACTGTTTTTT.

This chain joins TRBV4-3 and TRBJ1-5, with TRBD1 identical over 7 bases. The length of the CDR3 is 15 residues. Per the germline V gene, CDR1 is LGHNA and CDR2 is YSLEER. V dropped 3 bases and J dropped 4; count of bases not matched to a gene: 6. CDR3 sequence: CASSQDPQGNQPQHF. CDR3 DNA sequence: TGCGCCAGCAGCCAGGACCCACAGGGGAATCAGCCCCAGCATTTT.

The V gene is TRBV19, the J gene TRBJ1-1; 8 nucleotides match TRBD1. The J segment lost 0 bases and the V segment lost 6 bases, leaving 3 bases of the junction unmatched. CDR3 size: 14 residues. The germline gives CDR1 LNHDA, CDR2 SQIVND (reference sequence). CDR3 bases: TGTGCCAGTAGACGACAGGGGTTGAACACTGAAGCTTTCTTT. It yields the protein CASRRQGLNTEAFF.

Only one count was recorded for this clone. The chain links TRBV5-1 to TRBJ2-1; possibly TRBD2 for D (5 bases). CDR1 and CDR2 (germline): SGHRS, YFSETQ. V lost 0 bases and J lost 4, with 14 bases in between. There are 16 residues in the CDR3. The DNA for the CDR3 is TGCGCCAGCAGCTTGGCTGGGAGCGGTTCGTACAATGAGCAGTTCTTC. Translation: CASSLAGSGSYNEQFF.